The 10 T cell receptor beta chains below come from one sample, sequenced in a study of blood T cell repertoires in COVID-19. Produced via immunoSEQ multiplex PCR; TCRdb's table is partial and in-frame only. The table lists fewer than 95,000 clones, 75% to 95% of them singletons. The source material was peripheral blood. These receptors were collected from a woman of 80 years or more with acute or convalescent COVID-19.

The rearrangement links TRBV7-2 to TRBJ1-1; no clear D gene. The germline V and J ends were trimmed by 5 bases and 1 base, with 11 bases remaining between them. CDR1 SGHTA and CDR2 FQGNSA come from the germline V gene. The CDR3 covers 14 residues. The CDR3 coding sequence is TGTGCCAGCAGCCGGGAGGACGGGAACACTGAAGCTTTCTTT. Encoded protein: CASSREDGNTEAFF.

This chain joins TRBV20-1 and TRBJ1-1, with D perhaps matching TRBD1 (6 bases). Trimming cost V 3 bases and J 5 bases, with 13 bases left between them. Looked up from germline, CDR1 is DFQATT and CDR2 is SNEGSKA (reference sequence). There are 13 residues in the CDR3. CDR3 DNA: TGCAGTGCTAGTTGGGGGGGCAAGACTGAAGCTTTCTTT. Translating gives CSASWGGKTEAFF.

V gene TRBV3-1 (or the pseudogene TRBV3-2) combines with J gene TRBJ1-1; TRBD1 might be the D (6 bases). The germline V and J ends were trimmed by 1 base and 1 base, with 10 bases remaining between them. Germline V gene lookup returns CDR1 LGHDT and CDR2 YNNKEL (reference sequence). The CDR3 sequence is 15 residues long. This CDR3 is CASSQVAGANTEAFF. The CDR3, as DNA: TGTGCCAGCAGCCAAGTGGCAGGGGCGAACACTGAAGCTTTCTTT.

The chain links TRBV5-1 to TRBJ1-1; 7 bases map to TRBD1. V was clipped by 4 bases and J by 1 base; unmatched bases: 1. CDR1 is SGHRS and CDR2 is YFSETQ in the germline V gene. This CDR3 contains 13 residues. CDR3 nucleotides: TGCGCCAGCAGCACAGGGGAGAACACTGAAGCTTTCTTT. Translated, it gives CASSTGENTEAFF.

The chain couples TRBV19 to TRBJ2-1; the match to TRBD1 covers 8 bases. CDR3 length: 15 residues. The V and J ends lost 7 bases and 7 bases, in that order; junction bases with no gene match: 12. Germline lookup yields CDR1 LNHDA and CDR2 SQIVND (reference sequence). The CDR3 nucleotides read TGTGCCAGTAACTCCAGGGGGCGGCCTATTAATGAGCAGTTCTTC. It encodes CASNSRGRPINEQFF.

The chain couples TRBV7-9 to TRBJ2-5; D is unresolved. This CDR3 has 16 amino acids. The germline V and J ends were trimmed by 0 bases and 0 bases, with 11 bases remaining between them. The germline CDR1 and CDR2 sequences are SEHNR and FQNEAQ (reference sequence). The CDR3 spells CASSLAKADYQETQYF. The CDR3 coding sequence is TGTGCCAGCAGCTTAGCGAAGGCGGATTACCAAGAGACCCAGTACTTC.

This chain joins TRBV27 and TRBJ2-7; 9 bases map to TRBD2. Unmatched junction bases numbered 6, after V lost 3 bases and J lost 0 bases. This CDR3 comprises 16 residues. CDR1 and CDR2 (germline): MNHEY, SMNVEV (reference sequence). This CDR3 is CASSFSSGTTSYEQYF. CDR3 in DNA: TGTGCCAGCAGTTTCTCTAGCGGGACGACCTCCTACGAGCAGTACTTC.

The rearrangement joins TRBV5-6 to TRBJ1-3; no clear D. Between the trimmed V and J ends, which lost 0 bases and 3 bases, there was a span of 7 bases. This CDR3 comprises 14 residues. Germline CDR1 reads SGHDT; CDR2 reads YYEEEE. The chain's CDR3 is CASSLVGVGNTIYF. Here the CDR3 DNA reads TGTGCCAGCAGCTTGGTCGGGGTTGGAAACACCATATATTTT. Drawing the rest from reference TRBV5-6 and TRBJ1-3, the complete variable domain is DAGVTQSPTHLIKTRGQQVTLRCSPKSGHDTVSWYQQALGQGPQFIFQYYEEEERQRGNFPDRFSGHQFPNYSSELNVNALLLGDSALYLCASSLVGVGNTIYFGEGSWLTVV.

V is TRBV28 and J is TRBJ1-3; the D gene is possibly TRBD1 (6 bases). The ends were cut back, 6 bases at V and 0 bases at J, with 9 bases in the middle. The CDR3 is 14 residues long. Germline V gene data show CDR1 as MDHEN and CDR2 as SYDVKM. DNA for the CDR3: TGTGCCAGCAGACAGGGATCCTCTGGAAACACCATATATTTT. It codes for CASRQGSSGNTIYF.

The chain combines TRBV5-8 with TRBJ1-2; D perhaps matches TRBD1 (5 bases). Trimming stripped 0 bases from V and 7 bases from J, with 19 bases between. CDR1 SGHTS and CDR2 YDEGEE come from the germline V gene. The CDR3 sequence is 16 residues long. The CDR3: CASSLVEWDSVVGYTF. In nucleotides, the CDR3 is TGTGCCAGCAGCTTGGTTGAATGGGACTCTGTCGTTGGCTACACCTTC.